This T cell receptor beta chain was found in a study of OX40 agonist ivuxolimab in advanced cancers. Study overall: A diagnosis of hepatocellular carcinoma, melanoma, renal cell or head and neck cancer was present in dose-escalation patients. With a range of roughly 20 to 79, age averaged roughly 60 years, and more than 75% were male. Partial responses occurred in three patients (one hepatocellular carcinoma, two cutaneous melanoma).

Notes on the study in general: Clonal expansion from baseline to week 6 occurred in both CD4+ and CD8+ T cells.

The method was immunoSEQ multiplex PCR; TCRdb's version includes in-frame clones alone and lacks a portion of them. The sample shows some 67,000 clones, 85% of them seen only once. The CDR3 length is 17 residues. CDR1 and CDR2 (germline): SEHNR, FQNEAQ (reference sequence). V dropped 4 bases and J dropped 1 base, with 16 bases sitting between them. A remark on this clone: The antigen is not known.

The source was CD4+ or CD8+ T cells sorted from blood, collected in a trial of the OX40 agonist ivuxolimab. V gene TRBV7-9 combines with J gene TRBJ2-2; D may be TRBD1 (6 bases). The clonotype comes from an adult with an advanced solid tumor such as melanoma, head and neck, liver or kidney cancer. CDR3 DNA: TGTGCCAGCAGCTGGCCCGACAGGAGCGGGAACACCGGGGAGCTGTTTTTT. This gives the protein CASSWPDRSGNTGELFF.